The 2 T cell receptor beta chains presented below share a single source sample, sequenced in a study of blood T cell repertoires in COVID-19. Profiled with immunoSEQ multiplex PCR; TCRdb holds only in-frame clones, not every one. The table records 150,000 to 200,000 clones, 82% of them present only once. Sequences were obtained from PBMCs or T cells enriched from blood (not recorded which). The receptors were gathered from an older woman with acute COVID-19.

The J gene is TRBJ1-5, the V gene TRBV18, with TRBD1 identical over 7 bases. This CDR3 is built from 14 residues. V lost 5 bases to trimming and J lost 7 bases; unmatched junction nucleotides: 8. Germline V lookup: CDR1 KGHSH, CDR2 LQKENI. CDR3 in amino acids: CASSSDRVGQPQHF. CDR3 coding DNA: TGTGCCAGCTCATCTGACAGGGTTGGGCAGCCCCAGCATTTT.

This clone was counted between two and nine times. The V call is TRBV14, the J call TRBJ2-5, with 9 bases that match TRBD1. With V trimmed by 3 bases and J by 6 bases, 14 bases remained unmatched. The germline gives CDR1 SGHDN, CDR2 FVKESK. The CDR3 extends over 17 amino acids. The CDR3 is CASSHNTGQGIMKTQYF. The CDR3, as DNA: TGTGCCAGCAGCCATAACACTGGACAGGGGATTATGAAGACCCAGTACTTC.